These T cell receptor beta chains were read from a single sample in a study of memory CD4+ T cells and cytomegalovirus serostatus. TCRdb keeps only in-frame clones here, not all; method: immunoSEQ multiplex PCR. The table lists some 53,000 clones, roughly three quarters of them singletons. What was sequenced was memory CD4+ T cells from blood. The receptors shown here come from an adult in good health and CMV-seronegative. The CDR3 runs from the conserved cysteine through the conserved F or W. The order of the fields is J gene, D gene, V gene, clone size, CDR3 DNA, CDR3 protein. D genes are given only for firm matches. Rows may omit the clone size; those that give it use once, few, many or a size class.

j_gene: TRBJ2-3
d_gene: NA
v_gene: TRBV6-4
abundance: NA
CDR3nt: TGTGCCAGCAGTTCCCGCCGGGACGAAACGCAGTATTTT
CDR3aa: CASSSRRDETQYF

j_gene: TRBJ2-7
d_gene: TRBD2
v_gene: TRBV2
abundance: few
CDR3nt: TGTGCCAGCACCGGGACTAGCGGGGTTCGGCTCGACGAGCAGTACTTC
CDR3aa: CASTGTSGVRLDEQYF

j_gene: TRBJ2-7
d_gene: NA
v_gene: TRBV5-1
abundance: medium-sized
CDR3nt: TGCGCCAGCAGTCCGGGGTCGTGGGAGCAGTACTTC
CDR3aa: CASSPGSWEQYF

j_gene: TRBJ2-7
d_gene: TRBD1
v_gene: TRBV5-1
abundance: NA
CDR3nt: TGCGCCAGCAGCCCAACTCGCGGGACAGGCTACGAGCAGTACTTC
CDR3aa: CASSPTRGTGYEQYF

j_gene: TRBJ1-5
d_gene: NA
v_gene: TRBV10-3
abundance: NA
CDR3nt: TGTGCCATCAGGGGAGACAGGACTCAACCCCAGCATTTT
CDR3aa: CAIRGDRTQPQHF

j_gene: TRBJ1-4
d_gene: NA
v_gene: TRBV5-1
abundance: NA
CDR3nt: TGCGCCAGCAGCGGGCGGACAGCCAGTAATGAAAAACTGTTTTTT
CDR3aa: CASSGRTASNEKLFF

j_gene: TRBJ2-3
d_gene: TRBD2
v_gene: TRBV29-1
abundance: NA
CDR3nt: TGCAGCGTTGAAGGGACGGGGGGGTACACAGATACGCAGTATTTT
CDR3aa: CSVEGTGGYTDTQYF

j_gene: TRBJ2-4
d_gene: TRBD1
v_gene: TRBV19
abundance: NA
CDR3nt: TGTGCCAGTGGTATAACGGGACAGAGAAACATTCAGTACTTC
CDR3aa: CASGITGQRNIQYF

j_gene: TRBJ2-1
d_gene: NA
v_gene: TRBV20-1
abundance: NA
CDR3nt: TGCAGTGCCCACTCGCCCGAGCAGTTCTTC
CDR3aa: CSAHSPEQFF

j_gene: TRBJ1-2
d_gene: TRBD1
v_gene: TRBV28
abundance: NA
CDR3nt: TGTGCCAGCAGCCTTCCGGGGACAGCCGCCTATGGCTACACCTTC
CDR3aa: CASSLPGTAAYGYTF

j_gene: TRBJ2-7
d_gene: NA
v_gene: TRBV19
abundance: NA
CDR3nt: TGTGCCAGTAGTATGATGCGGGGAGGTTTCTACGAGCAGTACTTC
CDR3aa: CASSMMRGGFYEQYF

j_gene: TRBJ1-2
d_gene: NA
v_gene: TRBV29-1
abundance: NA
CDR3nt: TGCAGCCTACCCCACGGCCTGTTCATTATCCCTGGCTATGGCTACACCTTC
CDR3aa: CSLPHGLFIIPGYGYTF

j_gene: TRBJ1-1
d_gene: TRBD1
v_gene: TRBV12-5
abundance: NA
CDR3nt: TGTGCTAGTGGTTTGAACACAGGGGGCAGGACTGAAGCTTTCTTT
CDR3aa: CASGLNTGGRTEAFF

j_gene: TRBJ1-1
d_gene: NA
v_gene: TRBV7-9
abundance: few
CDR3nt: TGTGCCAGCAGCTTTATTGTGGGGCGCCCCAAGAACACTGAAGCTTTCTTT
CDR3aa: CASSFIVGRPKNTEAFF

j_gene: TRBJ2-5
d_gene: NA
v_gene: TRBV5-4
abundance: NA
CDR3nt: TGTGCCAGCAGCTCACCTGCGGGTCAAGAGACCCAGTACTTC
CDR3aa: CASSSPAGQETQYF

j_gene: TRBJ2-7
d_gene: TRBD2
v_gene: TRBV7-8
abundance: NA
CDR3nt: TGTGCCAGCTCTAGCCAGCGGGGGGCTACGTACGAGCAGTACTTC
CDR3aa: CASSSQRGATYEQYF

j_gene: TRBJ2-1
d_gene: NA
v_gene: TRBV5-1
abundance: NA
CDR3nt: TGCGCCAGCAGCTTGGGACCGGCCGTCGGTGAGCAGTTCTTC
CDR3aa: CASSLGPAVGEQFF

j_gene: TRBJ2-5
d_gene: NA
v_gene: TRBV6-1
abundance: NA
CDR3nt: TGTGCCAGCAGCCACTTGGGGGGCAAAGAGACCCAGTACTTC
CDR3aa: CASSHLGGKETQYF

j_gene: TRBJ1-2
d_gene: NA
v_gene: TRBV1
abundance: NA
CDR3nt: TGCACCAGCAGGCCCTCAGGGGGCCGTACTTTTTGCTATGGCTACACCTTC
CDR3aa: CTSRPSGGRTFCYGYTF

j_gene: TRBJ1-4
d_gene: NA
v_gene: TRBV5-8
abundance: NA
CDR3nt: TGTGCCAGCAGCTTTGAAAAACTGTTTTTT
CDR3aa: CASSFEKLFF

j_gene: TRBJ1-1
d_gene: NA
v_gene: TRBV6-4
abundance: NA
CDR3nt: TGTGCCAGCTCTCAGAACAGGGAGGGAGCTGAAGCTTTCTTT
CDR3aa: CASSQNREGAEAFF

j_gene: TRBJ1-4
d_gene: NA
v_gene: TRBV19
abundance: NA
CDR3nt: TGTGCCAGTAGTATCAAACCGGGACTCTCAAATGAAAAACTGTTTTTT
CDR3aa: CASSIKPGLSNEKLFF

j_gene: TRBJ2-1
d_gene: NA
v_gene: TRBV11-2
abundance: NA
CDR3nt: TGTGCCAGCAGCCCACAGGGACACCTCTCCTACAATGAGCAGTTCTTC
CDR3aa: CASSPQGHLSYNEQFF